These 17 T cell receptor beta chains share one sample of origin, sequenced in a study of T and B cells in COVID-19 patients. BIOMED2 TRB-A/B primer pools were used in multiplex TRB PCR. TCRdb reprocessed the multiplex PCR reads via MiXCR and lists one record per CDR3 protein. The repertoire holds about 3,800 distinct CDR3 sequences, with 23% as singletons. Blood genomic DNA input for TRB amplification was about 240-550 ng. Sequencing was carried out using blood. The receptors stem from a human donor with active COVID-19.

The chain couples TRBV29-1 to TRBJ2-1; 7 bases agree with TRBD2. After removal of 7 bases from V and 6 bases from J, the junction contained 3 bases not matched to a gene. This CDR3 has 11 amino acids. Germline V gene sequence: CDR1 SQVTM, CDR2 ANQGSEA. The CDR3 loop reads CSGGGSNEQFF. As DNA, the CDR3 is TGCAGCGGGGGGGGGTCCAATGAGCAGTTCTTC.

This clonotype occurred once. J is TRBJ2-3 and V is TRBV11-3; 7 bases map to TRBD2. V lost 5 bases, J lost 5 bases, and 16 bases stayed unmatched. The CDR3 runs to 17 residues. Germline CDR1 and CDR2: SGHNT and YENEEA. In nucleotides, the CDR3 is TGTGCCAGCAGCCCCTTTGGGGGGGGACCTAAGGGAGATACGCAGTATTTT. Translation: CASSPFGGGPKGDTQYF.

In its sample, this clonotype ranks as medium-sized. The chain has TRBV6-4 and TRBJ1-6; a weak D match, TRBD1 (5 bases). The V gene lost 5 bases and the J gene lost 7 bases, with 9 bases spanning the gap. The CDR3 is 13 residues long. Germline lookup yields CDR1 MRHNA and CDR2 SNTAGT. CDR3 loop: CASSFQGNSPLHF. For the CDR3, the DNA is TGTGCCAGCAGTTTCCAGGGAAATTCACCCCTCCACTTT.

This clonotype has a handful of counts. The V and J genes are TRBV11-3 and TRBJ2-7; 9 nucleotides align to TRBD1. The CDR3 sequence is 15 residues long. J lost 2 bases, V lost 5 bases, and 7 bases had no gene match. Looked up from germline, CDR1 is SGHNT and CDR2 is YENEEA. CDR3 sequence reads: CASSQGDRETYEQYF. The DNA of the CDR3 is TGTGCCAGCAGCCAAGGGGACAGGGAAACCTACGAGCAGTACTTC.

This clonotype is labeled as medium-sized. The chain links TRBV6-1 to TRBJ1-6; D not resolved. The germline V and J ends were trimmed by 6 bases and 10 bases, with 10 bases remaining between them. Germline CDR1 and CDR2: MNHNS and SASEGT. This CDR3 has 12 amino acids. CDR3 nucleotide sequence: TGTGCCAGCAGCATGGGTTACTCACCCCTCCACTTT. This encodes CASSMGYSPLHF.

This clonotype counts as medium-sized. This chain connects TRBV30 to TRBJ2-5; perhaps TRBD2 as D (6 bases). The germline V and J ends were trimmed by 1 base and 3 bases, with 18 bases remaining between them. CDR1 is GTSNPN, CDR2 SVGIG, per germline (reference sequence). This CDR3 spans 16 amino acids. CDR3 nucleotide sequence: TGTGCCTGGAGTGGCCCGTTAGGAGGGGCGGAAGAGACCCAGTACTTC. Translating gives CAWSGPLGGAEETQYF.

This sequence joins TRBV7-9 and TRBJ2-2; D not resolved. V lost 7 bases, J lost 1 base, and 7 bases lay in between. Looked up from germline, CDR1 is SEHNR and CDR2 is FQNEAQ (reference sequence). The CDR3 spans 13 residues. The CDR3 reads CASIAGNTGELFF. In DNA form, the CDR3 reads TGTGCCAGCATCGCCGGGAACACCGGGGAGCTGTTTTTT.

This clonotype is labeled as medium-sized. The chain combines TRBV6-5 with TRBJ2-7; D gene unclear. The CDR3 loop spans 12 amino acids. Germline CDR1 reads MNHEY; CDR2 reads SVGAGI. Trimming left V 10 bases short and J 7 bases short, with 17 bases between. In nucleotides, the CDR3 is TGTGCCACGCGGACGCCATTACTGGAGCAGTACTTC. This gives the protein CATRTPLLEQYF.

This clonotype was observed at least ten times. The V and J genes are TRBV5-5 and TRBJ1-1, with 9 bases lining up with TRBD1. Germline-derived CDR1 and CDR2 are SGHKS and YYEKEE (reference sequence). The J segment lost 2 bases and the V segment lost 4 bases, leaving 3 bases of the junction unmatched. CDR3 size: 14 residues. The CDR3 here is CASSRTGENTEAFF. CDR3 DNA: TGTGCCAGCAGCCGGACAGGGGAAAACACTGAAGCTTTCTTT.

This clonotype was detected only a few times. In nucleotides, the CDR3 is TGTGCCAGCCGCCCTACCGGGGCAGGTTCACCCCTCCACTTT. Residues: CASRPTGAGSPLHF. The chain links TRBV7-2 to TRBJ1-6; maybe TRBD1 (5 bases). The CDR3 spans 14 residues. Germline V CDR1 and CDR2: SGHTA, FQGNSA. V lost 8 bases and J 9 bases, leaving 17 bases between the germline ends. Looking up the rest from reference TRBV7-2 and TRBJ1-6 gives the full variable domain: GAGVSQSPSNKVTEKGKDVELRCDPISGHTALYWYRQSLGQGLEFLIYFQGNSAPDKSGLPSDRFSAERTGGSVSTLTIQRTQQEDSAVYLCASRPTGAGSPLHFGNGTRLTVT.

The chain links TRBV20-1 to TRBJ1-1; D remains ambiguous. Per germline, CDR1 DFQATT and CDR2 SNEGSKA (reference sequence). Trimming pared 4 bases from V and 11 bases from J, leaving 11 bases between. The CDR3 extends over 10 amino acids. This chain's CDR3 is CSAIGTAAFF. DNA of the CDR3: TGCAGTGCTATTGGTACGGCGGCTTTCTTT.

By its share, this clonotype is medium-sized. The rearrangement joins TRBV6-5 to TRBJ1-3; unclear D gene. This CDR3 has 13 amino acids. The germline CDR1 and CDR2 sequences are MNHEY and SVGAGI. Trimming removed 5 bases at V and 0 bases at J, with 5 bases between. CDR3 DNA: TGTGCCAGCAGTACTGACTCTGGAAACACCATATATTTT. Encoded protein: CASSTDSGNTIYF.

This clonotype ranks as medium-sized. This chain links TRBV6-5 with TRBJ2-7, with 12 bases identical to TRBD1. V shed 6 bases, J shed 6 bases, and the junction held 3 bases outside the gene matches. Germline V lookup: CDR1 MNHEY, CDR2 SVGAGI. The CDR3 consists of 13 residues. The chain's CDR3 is CASSWDRGREQYF. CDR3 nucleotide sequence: TGTGCCAGCAGCTGGGACAGGGGGCGCGAGCAGTACTTC.

CDR3 in DNA: TGTGCCAGCAGTCCTGGCGCTTCTCGAGGTCAGCCCCAGCATTTT. Its translation is CASSPGASRGQPQHF. J is TRBJ1-5 and V is TRBV12-3 or TRBV12-4, with D hard to call. This CDR3 is built from 15 residues. V lost 5 bases, J lost 6 bases, and 17 bases lay in between.

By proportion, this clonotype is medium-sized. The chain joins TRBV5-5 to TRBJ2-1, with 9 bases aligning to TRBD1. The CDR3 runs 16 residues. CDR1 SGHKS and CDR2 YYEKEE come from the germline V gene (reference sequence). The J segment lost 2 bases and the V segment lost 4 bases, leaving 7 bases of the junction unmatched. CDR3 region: CASSLMTGGPYNEQFF. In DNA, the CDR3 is TGTGCCAGCAGCCTTATGACAGGGGGGCCCTACAATGAGCAGTTCTTC.

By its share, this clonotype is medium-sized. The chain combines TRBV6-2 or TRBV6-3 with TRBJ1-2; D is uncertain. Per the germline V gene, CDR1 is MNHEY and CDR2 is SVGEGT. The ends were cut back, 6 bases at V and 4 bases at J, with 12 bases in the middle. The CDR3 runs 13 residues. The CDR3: CASSPTDSYGYTF. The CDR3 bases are TGTGCCAGCAGCCCGACTGACTCCTATGGCTACACCTTC.

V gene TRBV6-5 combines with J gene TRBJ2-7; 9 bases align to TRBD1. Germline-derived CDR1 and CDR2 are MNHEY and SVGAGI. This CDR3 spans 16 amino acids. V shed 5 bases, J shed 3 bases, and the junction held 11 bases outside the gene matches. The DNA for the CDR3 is TGTGCCAGCAGTGTTGGGGACAGGGTCCGGTTCTACGAGCAGTACTTC. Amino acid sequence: CASSVGDRVRFYEQYF.